A single sample gave rise to the 23 T cell receptor beta chains below, sequenced in a study of immune evolution from preneoplasia to lung adenocarcinoma. Using immunoSEQ multiplex PCR, the repertoire was profiled, and TCRdb retains in-frame clones only, with some absent. The data hold several thousand clones, with 75% to 85% observed a single time. Source material: FFPE adjacent normal lung tissue. The source of these receptors is a donor older than 65 with lung adenocarcinoma.

Regarding this clone: At one boundary the junction diverges from the germline segment, which might be a read error. The chain combines TRBV4-3 with TRBJ2-7; D might be TRBD1 (6 bases). Germline-derived CDR1 and CDR2 are LGHNA and YSLEER. This CDR3 comprises 12 residues. The CDR3 region has the DNA TGCGCCAGCAGCCAAGATGACAGGAAGCAATACTTC. Translation: CASSQDDRKQYF.

This sequence joins TRBV30 and TRBJ1-5; D perhaps matches TRBD1 (5 bases). V shed 2 bases and J shed 1 base, with 12 bases lying between them. Germline loops: CDR1 GTSNPN, CDR2 SVGIG (reference sequence). This CDR3 region has 15 residues. The CDR3 region is CAWSSQGLSNQPQHF. CDR3 in DNA: TGTGCCTGGAGTTCCCAGGGTTTGAGCAATCAGCCCCAGCATTTT.

This clone has just one count. This chain links TRBV28 with TRBJ2-5, with 7 bases that match TRBD2. CDR1 and CDR2 from the germline V gene are MDHEN and SYDVKM. The length of the CDR3 is 15 residues. V lost 1 base, J lost 7 bases, and 9 bases stayed unmatched. The CDR3 sequence is CASSLFVPPSGTQYF. CDR3 bases: TGTGCCAGCAGTTTATTCGTCCCGCCTAGCGGGACCCAGTACTTC.

The chain is built from TRBV4-1 and TRBJ2-1; the D gene is possibly TRBD2 (6 bases). Between the trimmed V and J ends, which lost 5 bases and 0 bases, there was a span of 14 bases. There are 16 residues in the CDR3. CDR1 and CDR2 from the germline V gene are MGHRA and YSYEKL. CDR3 bases: TGCGCCAGCAGCTACAACTTGGGGGGCTCCTACAATGAGCAGTTCTTC. This translates into CASSYNLGGSYNEQFF.

V is TRBV9 and J is TRBJ1-2, with 12 bases that match TRBD1. Germline CDR1 SGDLS, CDR2 YYNGEE. This CDR3 spans 15 amino acids. J was trimmed by 8 bases and V by 3 bases; bases with no gene match: 8. As DNA, the CDR3 is TGTGCCAGCAGCGCCCGAACCGGGACAGGGGGCGGCTACACCTTC. As protein: CASSARTGTGGGYTF.

The chain employs TRBV4-1 and TRBJ1-2; a weak D match, TRBD1 (6 bases). V lost 2 bases and J 4 bases, leaving 14 bases between the germline ends. Germline CDR1 MGHRA, CDR2 YSYEKL. The CDR3 consists of 15 residues. The CDR3, as DNA: TGCGCCAGCAGCCAACCCCTGGGGGGCAGCTATGGCTACACCTTC. Amino acid sequence: CASSQPLGGSYGYTF.

The chain couples TRBV7-6 to TRBJ2-7; D remains unclear. Between the trimmed V and J ends, which lost 5 bases and 2 bases, there was a span of 16 bases. Germline values: CDR1 SGHVS, CDR2 FNYEAQ. The CDR3 sequence is 15 residues long. The CDR3 here is CASSPQWAVAYEQYF. CDR3 DNA sequence: TGTGCCAGCAGCCCTCAGTGGGCAGTCGCCTACGAGCAGTACTTC.

This clone came up a few times. V and J are TRBV28 and TRBJ1-5; D remains unclear. Germline CDR1 is MDHEN and CDR2 is SYDVKM. Trimming cost V 6 bases and J 1 base, with 13 bases left between them. The CDR3 sequence is 15 residues long. CDR3 sequence reads: CASRVPVGSNQPQHF. The CDR3 DNA follows: TGTGCCAGCAGGGTTCCAGTGGGCAGCAATCAGCCCCAGCATTTT. Combining the CDR3 with reference TRBV28 and TRBJ1-5 gives the whole variable domain DVKVTQSSRYLVKRTGEKVFLECVQDMDHENMFWYRQDPGLGLRLIYFSYDVKMKEKGDIPEGYSVSREKKERFSLILESASTNQTSMYLCASRVPVGSNQPQHFGDGTRLSIL.

The V and J genes are TRBV28 and TRBJ1-2; a weak D match, TRBD1 (6 bases). Trimming removed 3 bases at V and 4 bases at J, with 12 bases between. Germline-derived CDR1 and CDR2 are MDHEN and SYDVKM. This CDR3 contains 14 residues. The CDR3 DNA sequence: TGTGCCAGCAGTTTTGGGGGGCAGGCCTATGGCTACACCTTC. Protein sequence: CASSFGGQAYGYTF.

V is TRBV19 and J is TRBJ2-3, with TRBD1 matching 7 bases. V was clipped by 5 bases and J by 2 bases; unmatched bases: 4. CDR1 is LNHDA, CDR2 SQIVND, per germline (reference sequence). The length of the CDR3 is 14 residues. CDR3 DNA sequence: TGTGCCAGTAGTCTAACAGGGGCCACAGATACGCAGTATTTT. Translated: CASSLTGATDTQYF.

In this sample, this clone turned up a few times. J is TRBJ1-1 and V is TRBV27; D may be TRBD1 (6 bases). Per germline, CDR1 MNHEY and CDR2 SMNVEV (reference sequence). Trimming left V 4 bases short and J 0 bases short, with 12 bases between. This CDR3 has 15 residues. CDR3 amino acids: CASSSLTGVNTEAFF. The DNA for the CDR3 is TGTGCCAGCAGTTCATTGACAGGAGTGAACACTGAAGCTTTCTTT.

The gene calls are TRBV29-1 and TRBJ2-5; no clear D gene. V dropped 2 bases and J dropped 2 bases, with 12 bases sitting between them. The CDR3 extends over 14 amino acids. CDR1 is SQVTM, CDR2 ANQGSEA, per germline. The DNA for the CDR3 is TGCAGCGTTGAATTTGCCCTACTTCAAGAGACCCAGTACTTC. Translating gives CSVEFALLQETQYF.

The chain couples TRBV6-5 to TRBJ1-1; a possible D gene is TRBD1 (6 bases). This CDR3 region has 14 residues. Germline values: CDR1 MNHEY, CDR2 SVGAGI. The V end was cut by 4 bases, the J end by 6 bases, with 15 bases between. The CDR3 DNA follows: TGTGCCAGCAGTTCCCACTCGGGACAATCTGAAGCTTTCTTT. This sequence encodes CASSSHSGQSEAFF.

This clone has only one observation. This sequence joins TRBV27 and TRBJ2-1; 8 bases match TRBD1. Germline CDR1 MNHEY, CDR2 SMNVEV (reference sequence). There are 15 residues in the CDR3. V lost 6 bases to trimming and J lost 4 bases; unmatched junction nucleotides: 8. CDR3 sequence: CASRPDRGGYNEQFF. Here the CDR3 DNA reads TGTGCCAGCAGACCCGACAGGGGCGGGTACAATGAGCAGTTCTTC.

This chain joins TRBV5-1 and TRBJ2-2; the match to TRBD1 covers 7 bases. V lost 4 bases and J lost 1; bases outside the gene matches: 1. CDR1 and CDR2 from the germline V gene are SGHRS and YFSETQ. This CDR3 spans 14 amino acids. The CDR3 sequence is CASSRTGNTGELFF. The CDR3 bases are TGCGCCAGCAGCCGGACAGGGAACACCGGGGAGCTGTTTTTT.

The chain recombines TRBV5-6 with TRBJ1-5; TRBD1 matches at 8 bases. Trimming at V came to 4 bases and at J to 7 bases, leaving 4 bases not matched to a gene. The CDR3 is made up of 13 amino acids. CDR1 is SGHDT, CDR2 YYEEEE, per germline. CDR3 sequence: CASSQGTGQPQHF. The CDR3 DNA is TGTGCCAGCAGCCAAGGGACAGGACAGCCCCAGCATTTT.

This chain links TRBV7-2 with TRBJ2-7; no clear D. V dropped 0 bases and J dropped 4 bases, with 13 bases sitting between them. The CDR3 is made up of 15 amino acids. Germline loops: CDR1 SGHTA, CDR2 FQGNSA. The DNA for the CDR3 is TGTGCCAGCAGCTTAGCCGGCGGACGTACGTACGAGCAGTACTTC. Encoded protein: CASSLAGGRTYEQYF.

The J gene is TRBJ2-3, the V gene TRBV5-1, with TRBD2 matching over 9 bases. The germline gives CDR1 SGHRS, CDR2 YFSETQ. V lost 0 bases, J lost 4 bases, and 6 bases stayed unmatched. This CDR3 region has 16 residues. The CDR3 reads CASSLVVSGGSDTQYF. The CDR3 DNA reads TGCGCCAGCAGCTTGGTAGTTAGCGGGGGCTCAGATACGCAGTATTTT.

The gene calls are TRBV4-1 and TRBJ2-2, with D possibly being TRBD1 (6 bases). Germline CDR1 is MGHRA and CDR2 is YSYEKL. This CDR3 has 15 amino acids. Trimming took 0 bases from V and 5 from J, leaving 10 bases between them. The CDR3 DNA follows: TGCGCCAGCAGCCAAGACCGGACAGCGACCGGGGAGCTGTTTTTT. It yields the protein CASSQDRTATGELFF.

V gene TRBV7-2 combines with J gene TRBJ1-2; 7 bases fit TRBD1. V dropped 3 bases and J dropped 4; count of bases not matched to a gene: 8. The germline CDR1 and CDR2 sequences are SGHTA and FQGNSA. The CDR3 has 15 amino acids. CDR3 coding DNA: TGTGCCAGCAGCTTTTTGACGGGACAGCCCTATGGCTACACCTTC. Protein sequence: CASSFLTGQPYGYTF.

The chain recombines TRBV30 with TRBJ2-7, with 10 bases aligning to TRBD2. V lost 5 bases to trimming and J lost 4 bases; unmatched junction nucleotides: 5. The CDR3 spans 13 residues. From germline, CDR1 is GTSNPN and CDR2 SVGIG (reference sequence). CDR3 protein: CAWVLAGPYEQYF. The CDR3 nucleotides read TGTGCCTGGGTACTAGCGGGACCATACGAGCAGTACTTC.

The chain uses TRBV10-1 and TRBJ2-6; D is undetermined. V was trimmed by 10 bases and J by 1 base, leaving 11 bases between them. This CDR3 is built from 14 residues. Per germline, CDR1 WNHNN and CDR2 SYGVQD (reference sequence). The CDR3 region has the DNA TGCGCCACCTCCCCCCTGTCTGGGGCCAACGTCCTGACTTTC. The encoded protein is CATSPLSGANVLTF.

The chain is built from TRBV5-1 and TRBJ2-1; D is unclear. Per the germline V gene, CDR1 is SGHRS and CDR2 is YFSETQ. CDR3 length: 13 amino acids. Trimming cost V 0 bases and J 2 bases, with 3 bases left between them. The CDR3 sequence is CASSLDTYNEQFF. CDR3 nucleotides: TGCGCCAGCAGCTTGGATACCTACAATGAGCAGTTCTTC.